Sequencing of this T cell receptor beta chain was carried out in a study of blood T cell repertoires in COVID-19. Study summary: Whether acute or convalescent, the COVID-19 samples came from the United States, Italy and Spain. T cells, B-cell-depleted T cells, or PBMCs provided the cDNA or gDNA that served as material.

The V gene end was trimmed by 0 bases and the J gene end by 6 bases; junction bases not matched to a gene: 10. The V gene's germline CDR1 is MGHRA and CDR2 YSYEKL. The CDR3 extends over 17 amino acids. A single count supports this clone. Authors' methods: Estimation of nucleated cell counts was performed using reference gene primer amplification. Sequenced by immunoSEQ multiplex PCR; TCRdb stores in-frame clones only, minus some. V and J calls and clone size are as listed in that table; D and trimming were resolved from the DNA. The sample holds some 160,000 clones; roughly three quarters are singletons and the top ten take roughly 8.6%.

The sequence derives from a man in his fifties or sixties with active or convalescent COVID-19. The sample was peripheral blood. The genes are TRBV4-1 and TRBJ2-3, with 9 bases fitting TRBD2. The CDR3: CASSQDVGSGSGDTQYF. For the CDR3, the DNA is TGCGCCAGCAGCCAAGATGTTGGTAGCGGGAGTGGGGATACGCAGTATTTT.